One sample yielded the 10 T cell receptor beta chains listed below, sequenced in a study of blood T cells in healthy people across ages. Using a J-beta primer mix together with a sample-barcoded 5' primer, a second PCR was run for about 7 to 12 cycles. Each CDR3 protein is one row after TCRdb ran MiXCR on the 5' RACE reads. The table has about 590,000 distinct CDR3 sequences, about 30% seen once. The sample comprised blood. These receptors were collected from a woman of 80 years or more in good health.

A note on this clonotype: A much bigger clone sits one base away, suggesting this may be a read error. The genes are TRBV7-2 and TRBJ2-7; possible D gene TRBD1, 5 bases. The germline V gene has CDR1 SGHTA and CDR2 FQGNSA. The CDR3 totals 12 residues. V dropped 6 bases and J dropped 6 bases, with 12 bases sitting between them. The CDR3 loop reads CASRHQTAEQYF. The CDR3 nucleotides read TGTGCCAGCAGGCACCAGACAGCCGAGCAGTACTTC.

This clonotype was counted many times. The J gene is TRBJ2-3, the V gene TRBV6-1; no clear D gene. The V gene lost 7 bases and the J gene lost 4 bases, with 9 bases spanning the gap. The CDR3 is made up of 12 amino acids. Germline lookup yields CDR1 MNHNS and CDR2 SASEGT. CDR3 protein: CASNRKADTQYF. The DNA of the CDR3 is TGTGCCAGCAACAGAAAAGCAGATACGCAGTATTTT.

V and J are TRBV7-2 and TRBJ1-5; D possibly corresponds to TRBD1 (6 bases). The CDR3 contains 15 residues. Per germline, CDR1 SGHTA and CDR2 FQGNSA. Deletions cut 1 base from V and 6 bases from J, with 13 bases between. The CDR3 bases are TGTGCCAGCAGCTTAGTTTCAGGGGAAGGTCAGCCCCAGCATTTT. Protein sequence: CASSLVSGEGQPQHF. The full variable domain, in which reference TRBV7-2 and TRBJ1-5 provide the parts outside the CDR3, is GAGVSQSPSNKVTEKGKDVELRCDPISGHTALYWYRQSLGQGLEFLIYFQGNSAPDKSGLPSDRFSAERTGGSVSTLTIQRTQQEDSAVYLCASSLVSGEGQPQHFGDGTRLSIL.

This clonotype was counted many times. The chain combines TRBV7-2 with TRBJ2-5; possibly TRBD1 or TRBD2 for D (7 bases each). Trimming removed 1 base at V and 5 bases at J, with 17 bases between. Germline CDR1 reads SGHTA; CDR2 reads FQGNSA. This CDR3 is built from 16 residues. CDR3 DNA: TGTGCCAGCAGCTTAGAAGGGAGGGGGCTCGGGGAGACCCAGTACTTC. Translating gives CASSLEGRGLGETQYF.

This clonotype was seen repeatedly, ten times or more. The V gene is TRBV7-9, the J gene TRBJ1-2, with D hard to call. The V end lost 2 bases, the J end lost 6 bases, and 10 bases lay between the germline ends. Per the germline V gene, CDR1 is SEHNR and CDR2 is FQNEAQ (reference sequence). This CDR3 spans 13 amino acids. The CDR3 sequence is CASSLNEWDGYTF. CDR3 DNA: TGTGCCAGCAGCTTAAATGAATGGGATGGCTACACCTTC.

This clonotype has ten or more counts. The V and J genes are TRBV10-3 and TRBJ2-7, with a possible D match to TRBD2 (6 bases). V shed 6 bases and J shed 5 bases, with 14 bases lying between them. Germline-derived CDR1 and CDR2 are ENHRY and SYGVKD. The CDR3 length is 13 residues. The CDR3 region is CAISAKPSDEQYF. The CDR3 DNA is TGTGCCATCAGCGCGAAACCTAGCGACGAGCAGTACTTC.

The sample holds a few counts of this clonotype. The junction departs from the called germline gene at one end, perhaps through a read error. The chain employs TRBV5-1 and TRBJ1-2; TRBD1 matches 8 bases. Per germline, CDR1 SGHRS and CDR2 YFSETQ. The CDR3 has 15 amino acids. CDR3 in amino acids: CASSLGDRPNYGSTF. DNA for the CDR3: TGCGCCAGCAGCTTGGGGGACAGGCCTAACTATGGCTCCACCTTC.

This clonotype was detected a few times. V usage is TRBV20-1 and J usage is TRBJ1-5; tentative D call: TRBD1 (6 bases). CDR1 DFQATT and CDR2 SNEGSKA come from the germline V gene (reference sequence). This CDR3 is 19 amino acids long. V lost 3 bases and J lost 0, with 24 bases in between. The CDR3 nucleotides read TGCAGTGCTAGGGATCCGGACAGCGTAGGACCTGGTAGCAATCAGCCCCAGCATTTT. This codes for CSARDPDSVGPGSNQPQHF.

A few counts support this clonotype. The V gene is TRBV3-1, the J gene TRBJ2-2; D is undetermined. The CDR3 consists of 14 residues. Germline V gene sequence: CDR1 LGHDT, CDR2 YNNKEL (reference sequence). The germline V and J ends were trimmed by 2 bases and 4 bases, with 8 bases remaining between them. The CDR3 DNA reads TGTGCCAGCAGCCAAATGGGTTCCACCGGGGAGCTGTTTTTT. Protein sequence: CASSQMGSTGELFF. The complete variable domain, with remaining parts taken from reference TRBV3-1 and TRBJ2-2, reads DTAVSQTPKYLVTQMGNDKSIKCEQNLGHDTMYWYKQDSKKFLKIMFSYNNKELIINETVPNRFSPKSPDKAHLNLHINSLELGDSAVYFCASSQMGSTGELFFGEGSRLTVL.

The chain uses TRBV7-3 and TRBJ2-7; weak D call: TRBD1 (6 bases). V was cut by 2 bases and J by 2 bases, with 13 bases left in between. Germline assignment: CDR1 SGHTA and CDR2 FQGTGA. The CDR3 totals 15 residues. The CDR3: CASSLGSGVAYEQYF. CDR3 bases: TGTGCCAGCAGCTTAGGATCAGGGGTGGCCTACGAGCAGTACTTC.